This T cell receptor beta chain was sequenced for a study of control samples from healthy donors and cancer patients. Profiling relied on immunoSEQ multiplex PCR, and the TCRdb table lists in-frame clones only, not all of them. The sample contains over 110,000 clones, roughly 92% of which appear only once. The CDR3 has 16 amino acids. The V gene end was trimmed by 4 bases and the J gene end by 4 bases; junction bases not matched to a gene: 11. Germline CDR1 is LGHNA and CDR2 is YSLEER. This TCR was recovered from a man aged 25-45 years in good health. Input material: blood. The rearrangement links TRBV4-3 to TRBJ2-3; 7 nucleotides match TRBD1. The CDR3 DNA sequence: TGCGCCAGCAGCCCACGATTGAGGGGGCGCGCAGATACGCAGTATTTT. Its translation is CASSPRLRGRADTQYF.